This entry lists 11 T cell receptor beta chains sequenced from one sample in a study of CD8 T cells in ankylosing spondylitis. TCRdb re-analysed the 5' RACE reads in MiXCR, keeping a single row per CDR3 protein. Of approximately 12,000 distinct CDR3 sequences in the sample, under 3.5% were seen once. The sequenced sample consisted of blood, either unsorted or a sorted T cell fraction (not recorded which). All receptors derive from a male donor with ankylosing spondylitis or in good health (not recorded which).

Judged by abundance, this clonotype is medium-sized. The chain employs TRBV21-1 and TRBJ2-5; the D call in the table, TRBD2, was not verified against the DNA. TRBV21-1 is reported as a pseudogene. This CDR3 has 15 amino acids. The CDR3 coding sequence is TGTGCCAGCAGCAAAGAGGGCCCGAAGCGGGAGACCCAGTACTTC. Translated, it gives CASSKEGPKRETQYF.

This clonotype showed up many times. V and J are TRBV9 and TRBJ2-2; 12 bases match TRBD2. This CDR3 is built from 17 residues. Unmatched junction bases numbered 8, after V lost 4 bases and J lost 4 bases. Germline-derived CDR1 and CDR2 are SGDLS and YYNGEE. The CDR3: CASSRLAGGPGTGELFF. CDR3 DNA: TGTGCCAGCAGCCGGCTAGCGGGAGGGCCCGGCACCGGGGAGCTGTTTTTT.

This clonotype was seen at least ten times. The CDR3 DNA follows: TGTGCCAGCAGCGTAGTACCTAGCGGGGGGGCGGGTGAGCAGTTCTTC. It is translated as CASSVVPSGGAGEQFF. V is TRBV9 and J is TRBJ2-1; TRBD2 aligns across 12 bases. CDR3 size: 16 residues. The ends lost 0 bases at V and 9 bases at J; junction bases unmatched: 7. Germline V gene data show CDR1 as SGDLS and CDR2 as YYNGEE. Full variable domain (outside the CDR3, taken from reference TRBV9 and TRBJ2-1): DSGVTQTPKHLITATGQRVTLRCSPRSGDLSVYWYQQSLDQGLQFLIQYYNGEERAKGNILERFSAQQFPDLHSELNLSSLELGDSALYFCASSVVPSGGAGEQFFGPGTRLTVL.

At least ten counts were recorded for this clonotype. In nucleotides, the CDR3 is TGTGCCAGCAGCCACCGGACAGGGTCGAACTATGGCTACACCTTC. Translation: CASSHRTGSNYGYTF. The rearrangement joins TRBV9 to TRBJ1-2; TRBD1 matches at 8 bases. Trimming at V came to 4 bases and at J to 2 bases, leaving 7 bases not matched to a gene. CDR1 and CDR2 from the germline V gene are SGDLS and YYNGEE. The CDR3 runs 15 residues.

This clonotype came up many times. The V and J genes are TRBV9 and TRBJ2-5, with TRBD1 matching over 9 bases. The germline V gene has CDR1 SGDLS and CDR2 YYNGEE. The trim removed 2 bases at V and 4 bases at J, leaving 6 bases unmatched. The CDR3 loop spans 15 amino acids. CDR3 sequence: CASSVEQGASETQYF. DNA for the CDR3: TGTGCCAGCAGCGTCGAACAGGGGGCCTCAGAGACCCAGTACTTC.

This clonotype was counted at least ten times. The chain joins TRBV9 to TRBJ2-3, with D tentatively TRBD2 (6 bases). The CDR3 has 18 residues. V was shortened by 4 bases and J by 4 bases, with 25 bases between the two germline ends. CDR1 is SGDLS and CDR2 is YYNGEE in the germline V gene. CDR3 DNA: TGTGCCAGCAGCCCACTTGGCGGGACCCCCGGGAGCGCAGATACGCAGTATTTT. Amino acid sequence: CASSPLGGTPGSADTQYF.

This clonotype has a count of ten or more. This chain uses TRBV9 with TRBJ1-2; 11 bases map to TRBD1. J gave up 7 bases and V 4 bases, and 9 bases lay outside the gene matches. CDR3 size: 15 residues. The germline CDR1 and CDR2 sequences are SGDLS and YYNGEE. CDR3 sequence (DNA): TGTGCCAGCAGCCCGGACAGGGGGCGTTTCGGTGGCTACACCTTC. This translates into CASSPDRGRFGGYTF.

This clonotype ranks as medium-sized. V and J are TRBV9 and TRBJ2-3, with TRBD2 matching 10 bases. CDR1 is SGDLS and CDR2 is YYNGEE in the germline V gene. The CDR3 extends over 16 amino acids. Losses at the gene ends were 4 bases for V and 2 bases for J; bases not matched to a gene: 7. The DNA for the CDR3 is TGTGCCAGCAGCTATACAGCGGGGGGGATCACAGATACGCAGTATTTT. It specifies CASSYTAGGITDTQYF.

This clonotype has a count of ten or more. The chain combines TRBV9 with TRBJ2-3; 8 nucleotides line up with TRBD2. Germline V gives CDR1 SGDLS, CDR2 YYNGEE. The V segment lost 0 bases and the J segment 5 bases; nucleotides outside the gene matches: 8. This CDR3 spans 16 amino acids. CDR3 amino acids: CASSVDSAGGEDTQYF. The CDR3 nucleotides are TGTGCCAGCAGCGTAGATTCGGCGGGGGGCGAAGATACGCAGTATTTT. Drawing the rest from reference TRBV9 and TRBJ2-3, the complete variable domain is DSGVTQTPKHLITATGQRVTLRCSPRSGDLSVYWYQQSLDQGLQFLIQYYNGEERAKGNILERFSAQQFPDLHSELNLSSLELGDSALYFCASSVDSAGGEDTQYFGPGTRLTVL.

This clonotype was detected ten times or more. The chain is built from TRBV9 and TRBJ2-7; D remains ambiguous. Between the trimmed V and J ends, which lost 0 bases and 5 bases, there was a span of 15 bases. In germline, CDR1 is SGDLS, CDR2 YYNGEE. The CDR3 is 15 amino acids. CDR3 amino acids: CASSVAPYKGDEQYF. Here the CDR3 DNA reads TGTGCCAGCAGCGTAGCACCTTACAAAGGAGACGAGCAGTACTTC.

This clonotype was recorded many times. The gene calls are TRBV9 and TRBJ1-6; no clear D. Trimming removed 0 bases from V and 10 bases from J, with 8 bases in between. Germline CDR1 reads SGDLS; CDR2 reads YYNGEE. CDR3 length equals 13 residues. The CDR3 here is CASSVASQSPLHF. The CDR3 DNA is TGTGCCAGCAGCGTAGCGTCCCAGTCACCCCTCCACTTT.